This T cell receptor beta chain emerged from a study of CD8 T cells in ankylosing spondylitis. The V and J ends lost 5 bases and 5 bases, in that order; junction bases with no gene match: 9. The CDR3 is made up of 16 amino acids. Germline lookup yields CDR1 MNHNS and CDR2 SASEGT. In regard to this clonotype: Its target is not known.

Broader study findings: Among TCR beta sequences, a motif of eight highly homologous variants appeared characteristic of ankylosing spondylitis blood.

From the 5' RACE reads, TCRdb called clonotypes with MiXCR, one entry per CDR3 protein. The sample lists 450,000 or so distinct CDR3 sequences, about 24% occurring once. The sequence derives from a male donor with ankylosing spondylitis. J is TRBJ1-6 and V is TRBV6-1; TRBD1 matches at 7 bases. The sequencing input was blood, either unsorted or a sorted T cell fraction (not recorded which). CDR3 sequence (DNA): TGTGCCAGCAGTCCCCACGTAGGGACAGATAATTCACCCCTCCACTTT. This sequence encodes CASSPHVGTDNSPLHF.